Each of the 23 T cell receptor beta chains below was sequenced from the same sample in a study of blood T cell repertoires in COVID-19. The protocol was immunoSEQ multiplex PCR, while the TCRdb copy is restricted to in-frame clones and leaves out a portion. The table lists 250,000 to 300,000 clones, approximately 87% of them singletons, with more than 10% in the top ten. Input material: peripheral blood. These receptors originate from a woman in her thirties with COVID-19, enrolled during active disease.

The J gene is TRBJ1-5, the V gene TRBV10-1; D is uncertain. CDR3 length: 13 amino acids. The germline V gene has CDR1 WNHNN and CDR2 SYGVQD (reference sequence). V shed 4 bases and J shed 4 bases, with 8 bases lying between them. The CDR3 DNA reads as TGCGCCAGCAGTGCCAGAGGAAATCAGCCCCAGCATTTT. Its translation: CASSARGNQPQHF.

This clone was seen a single time. The chain combines TRBV24-1 with TRBJ2-1; 12 bases fit TRBD2. Germline CDR1 is KGHDR and CDR2 is SFDVKD. The CDR3 contains 16 residues. The junction had 3 bases not matched to a gene; V was cut back by 3 bases and J by 4 bases. The CDR3 loop reads CATSDGTSGYYNEQFF. In nucleotides, the CDR3 is TGTGCCACCAGTGATGGGACTAGCGGGTATTACAATGAGCAGTTCTTC.

This clone was counted once. The chain recombines TRBV5-4 with TRBJ1-3; D possibly corresponds to TRBD1 (5 bases). Germline V lookup: CDR1 SGHNT, CDR2 YYREEE (reference sequence). This CDR3 contains 17 residues. V lost 1 base to trimming and J lost 7 bases, with 21 bases between them. The CDR3 loop is CASSLRPFRGKANTIYF. The CDR3 DNA is TGTGCCAGCAGCTTGCGCCCCTTTCGGGGGAAGGCGAACACCATATATTTT.

A note on this clone: The same CDR3 also results from other DNA sequences found in this sample. V gene TRBV3-1 (or the pseudogene TRBV3-2) combines with J gene TRBJ1-2; a possible D gene is TRBD1 (5 bases). The V gene's germline CDR1 is LGHDT and CDR2 YNNKEL (reference sequence). V was cut by 0 bases and J by 4 bases, with 6 bases left in between. The CDR3 totals 13 residues. CDR3 sequence: CASSQDRAYGYTF. The CDR3 region has the DNA TGTGCCAGCAGCCAAGACAGGGCCTATGGCTACACCTTC.

The V and J genes are TRBV28 and TRBJ2-1, with a weak D call TRBD1 (6 bases). The germline CDR1 and CDR2 sequences are MDHEN and SYDVKM. V was shortened by 3 bases and J by 5 bases, with 14 bases between the two germline ends. The CDR3 loop spans 15 amino acids. In nucleotides, the CDR3 is TGTGCCAGCAGTTTTTACCGGGACAATGACAATGAGCAGTTCTTC. Translated: CASSFYRDNDNEQFF.

The table lists this clone with a count of one. The chain carries TRBV19 and TRBJ1-5; 9 bases agree with TRBD1. The CDR3 consists of 15 residues. V lost 7 bases, J lost 7 bases, and 11 bases stayed unmatched. Germline assignment: CDR1 LNHDA and CDR2 SQIVND (reference sequence). CDR3 sequence reads: CASTATGGWGQPQHF. In DNA form, the CDR3 reads TGTGCCAGTACCGCTACAGGGGGCTGGGGCCAGCCCCAGCATTTT.

This chain links TRBV13 with TRBJ2-1; 12 positions match TRBD2. The CDR3 has 16 amino acids. Germline values: CDR1 PRHDT, CDR2 FYEKMQ (reference sequence). With 5 bases clipped from V and 7 bases from J, the junction kept 9 bases outside the gene matches. The CDR3 DNA reads TGTGCCAGCAGCGTCCGACTAGCGGGGGCATGGAATGAGCAGTTCTTC. This translates into CASSVRLAGAWNEQFF. Full variable domain (missing parts from reference TRBV13 and TRBJ2-1): AAGVIQSPRHLIKEKRETATLKCYPIPRHDTVYWYQQGPGQDPQFLISFYEKMQSDKGSIPDRFSAQQFSDYHSELNMSSLELGDSALYFCASSVRLAGAWNEQFFGPGTRLTVL.

V usage is TRBV11-2 and J usage is TRBJ1-3, with 8 bases identical to TRBD1. The CDR3 sequence is 16 residues long. Germline CDR1 and CDR2: SGHAT and FQNNGV. Losses at the gene ends were 5 bases for V and 0 bases for J; bases not matched to a gene: 6. CDR3 sequence reads: CASSRTGRNSGNTIYF. The DNA of the CDR3 is TGTGCCAGCAGCCGGACAGGGCGAAACTCTGGAAACACCATATATTTT.

The rearrangement links TRBV6-5 to TRBJ2-1; 8 positions agree with TRBD2. V shed 4 bases and J 7 bases; nucleotides not matched to a gene: 6. This CDR3 has 14 residues. Germline V gene data show CDR1 as MNHEY and CDR2 as SVGAGI. The CDR3 sequence is CASSWGLEMNEQFF. CDR3 in DNA: TGTGCCAGCAGTTGGGGACTAGAAATGAATGAGCAGTTCTTC.

The chain carries TRBV11-3 and TRBJ2-2; D may be TRBD2 (5 bases). This CDR3 comprises 15 residues. V was trimmed by 0 bases and J by 6 bases, leaving 11 bases between them. Germline loops: CDR1 SGHNT, CDR2 YENEEA. This CDR3 reads CASSLEPDGAGELFF. In nucleotides, the CDR3 is TGTGCCAGCAGCTTAGAACCCGACGGGGCCGGGGAGCTGTTTTTT.

This chain links TRBV19 with TRBJ1-6; TRBD1 might be the D (5 bases). CDR1 and CDR2 (germline): LNHDA, SQIVND (reference sequence). The CDR3 runs 16 residues. Trimming removed 3 bases from V and 6 bases from J, with 15 bases in between. CDR3 amino acids: CASSILQGGFNSPLHF. CDR3 nucleotides: TGTGCCAGTAGTATTCTCCAGGGAGGATTTAATTCACCCCTCCACTTT.

The chain employs TRBV5-1 and TRBJ2-7; the match to TRBD1 covers 7 bases. CDR3 length: 16 amino acids. Germline V gives CDR1 SGHRS, CDR2 YFSETQ. J was trimmed by 3 bases and V by 0 bases; bases with no gene match: 9. The CDR3 protein is CASSLALTGTDYEQYF. CDR3 DNA: TGCGCCAGCAGCTTGGCTCTAACCGGGACAGACTACGAGCAGTACTTC. Full variable domain (missing parts from reference TRBV5-1 and TRBJ2-7): KAGVTQTPRYLIKTRGQQVTLSCSPISGHRSVSWYQQTPGQGLQFLFEYFSETQRNKGNFPGRFSGRQFSNSRSEMNVSTLELGDSALYLCASSLALTGTDYEQYFGPGTRLTVT.

This chain joins TRBV19 and TRBJ1-3; D is uncertain. CDR1 LNHDA and CDR2 SQIVND come from the germline V gene (reference sequence). V gave up 3 bases and J gave up 5 bases, with 11 bases separating them. CDR3 length: 14 amino acids. CDR3 nucleotides: TGTGCCAGTAGTATTGTGAACAGCAGAAACACCATATATTTT. Protein product: CASSIVNSRNTIYF.

V gene TRBV11-3 combines with J gene TRBJ2-1, with TRBD1 matching 9 bases. Germline loops: CDR1 SGHNT, CDR2 YENEEA. J gave up 7 bases and V 5 bases, and 9 bases lay outside the gene matches. The CDR3 runs to 15 residues. CDR3 residues: CASSPSTGGWNEQFF. CDR3 nucleotide sequence: TGTGCCAGCAGCCCCTCAACAGGGGGCTGGAATGAGCAGTTCTTC.

The J gene is TRBJ2-7, the V gene TRBV2; D not resolved. This CDR3 region has 13 residues. V dropped 10 bases and J dropped 0 bases, with 13 bases sitting between them. The germline V gene encodes CDR1 SNHLY and CDR2 FYNNEI. As DNA, the CDR3 is TGTGCCACCGTCCCCCTCGGCTCCTACGAGCAGTACTTC. It yields the protein CATVPLGSYEQYF.

In nucleotides, the CDR3 is TGTGCCAGCAAAAGGGAGAATTCACCCCTCCACTTT. Translated, it gives CASKRENSPLHF. The genes are TRBV9 and TRBJ1-6; unclear D gene. The length of the CDR3 is 12 residues. Germline-derived CDR1 and CDR2 are SGDLS and YYNGEE. V lost 6 bases to trimming and J lost 7 bases, with 8 bases between them. The whole variable domain, remainder taken from reference TRBV9 and TRBJ1-6, is DSGVTQTPKHLITATGQRVTLRCSPRSGDLSVYWYQQSLDQGLQFLIQYYNGEERAKGNILERFSAQQFPDLHSELNLSSLELGDSALYFCASKRENSPLHFGNGTRLTVT.

This clone turned up a few times. The chain carries TRBV14 and TRBJ1-5; D possibly corresponds to TRBD1 (6 bases). V was cut by 1 base and J by 2 bases, with 15 bases left in between. This CDR3 spans 17 amino acids. Germline CDR1 is SGHDN and CDR2 is FVKESK. As DNA, the CDR3 is TGTGCCAGCAGCCAAGCGAAGGGACAACCTGGCAATCAGCCCCAGCATTTT. Translation: CASSQAKGQPGNQPQHF.

The genes are TRBV3-1 (or the pseudogene TRBV3-2) and TRBJ1-1; the D gene is possibly TRBD1 (5 bases). V was clipped by 6 bases and J by 1 base, with 18 bases between them. There are 16 residues in the CDR3. Germline assignment: CDR1 LGHDT and CDR2 YNNKEL (reference sequence). The CDR3 reads CASSPISPTANTEAFF. The DNA for the CDR3 is TGTGCCAGCAGTCCAATCAGTCCGACAGCGAACACTGAAGCTTTCTTT.

The J gene is TRBJ2-3, the V gene TRBV24-1; D unresolved. The CDR3 has 13 residues. V was clipped by 4 bases and J by 11 bases, with 15 bases between them. Germline V gene sequence: CDR1 KGHDR, CDR2 SFDVKD. The CDR3 loop is CATSEPLASQQYF. CDR3 nucleotides: TGTGCCACCAGTGAACCTCTGGCATCCCAGCAGTATTTT.

The chain is built from TRBV5-1 and TRBJ2-7; D perhaps matches TRBD1 (6 bases). V lost 0 bases and J lost 2, with 12 bases in between. This CDR3 has 15 residues. Per the germline V gene, CDR1 is SGHRS and CDR2 is YFSETQ. As DNA, the CDR3 is TGCGCCAGCAGCTTGGAGGGGGTCCCAACCTACGAGCAGTACTTC. Translation: CASSLEGVPTYEQYF.

As to this clone: Different DNA sequences within this sample yield the same CDR3. The chain employs TRBV3-1 (or the pseudogene TRBV3-2) and TRBJ2-7; 8 nucleotides line up with TRBD1. Germline V gene data show CDR1 as LGHDT and CDR2 as YNNKEL (reference sequence). V lost 1 base and J lost 4; bases outside the gene matches: 3. This CDR3 comprises 14 residues. In DNA form, the CDR3 reads TGTGCCAGCAGCCAAGGGACAGGGTCGTACGAGCAGTACTTC. Protein sequence: CASSQGTGSYEQYF.

The rearrangement uses TRBV5-5 and TRBJ2-5; tentative D call: TRBD2 (6 bases). This CDR3 comprises 13 residues. Germline V gene lookup returns CDR1 SGHKS and CDR2 YYEKEE (reference sequence). The V gene lost 4 bases and the J gene lost 5 bases, with 12 bases spanning the gap. CDR3 region: CASSLTSGETQYF. The CDR3 DNA sequence: TGTGCCAGCAGCCTGACTAGTGGGGAGACCCAGTACTTC. Based on the CDR3 plus reference TRBV5-5 and TRBJ2-5, the full variable domain is DAGVTQSPTHLIKTRGQQVTLRCSPISGHKSVSWYQQVLGQGPQFIFQYYEKEERGRGNFPDRFSARQFPNYSSELNVNALLLGDSALYLCASSLTSGETQYFGPGTRLLVL.

CDR3: CAGATARAPGGYTF. Written as DNA, the CDR3 is TGTGCGGGGGCAACGGCCCGTGCTCCCGGTGGCTACACCTTC. The chain combines TRBV2 with TRBJ1-2; possible D gene TRBD1, 6 bases. The CDR3 length is 14 residues. CDR1 is SNHLY and CDR2 is FYNNEI in the germline V gene.